This entry lists 17 T cell receptor beta chains sequenced from one sample in a study of vaccination effects on CD4 cells after COVID-19 (dated by TCRdb to 2021 to 2024). The library was generated by the immunoSEQ multiplex PCR assay. This is the immuneACCESS table as TCRdb keeps it, with only in-frame sequences that have V and J called. A part of the clones is gone; compared with another copy, unresolved V genes explain less than half, and the rest is unexplained. The sample contains approximately 9,300 clones, around 76% of them found a single time. The top ten hold 10% to 13% of the sample. After 10 days of culture, CD4+ T cells were isolated with the EasySep CD4+ T cell isolation kit. Two doses of either the BNT162b2 or the mRNA-1273 mRNA SARS-CoV-2 vaccine were administered to participants. Their specific antigens are unknown. The specimen was CD4+ T cells from PBMCs cultured without peptide, collected after COVID-19 vaccination. The source is a human donor who received a COVID-19 vaccine.

This chain joins TRBV6-2 or TRBV6-3 and TRBJ2-7; a possible D gene is TRBD1 (6 bases). Germline V gene data show CDR1 as MNHEY and CDR2 as SVGEGT. This CDR3 contains 12 residues. V was pared by 5 bases and J by 2 bases, with 7 bases between. The CDR3 coding sequence is TGTGCCAGCAGTAAGGGGGCCTACGAGCAGTACTTC. It yields the protein CASSKGAYEQYF.

The rearrangement links TRBV10-1 to TRBJ1-5; D not resolved. The CDR3 covers 13 residues. Germline CDR1 reads WNHNN; CDR2 reads SYGVQD (reference sequence). Trimming shortened V by 4 bases and J by 5 bases, and 9 bases separated the two germline ends. The CDR3 sequence is CASSAVRDQPQHF. As DNA, the CDR3 is TGCGCCAGCAGTGCGGTCCGGGATCAGCCCCAGCATTTT.

The chain couples TRBV2 to TRBJ1-2, with TRBD1 identical over 10 bases. The CDR3 totals 14 residues. The germline V gene has CDR1 SNHLY and CDR2 FYNNEI. With 7 bases clipped from V and 7 bases from J, the junction kept 9 bases outside the gene matches. CDR3 sequence reads: CASKEDRGYGGYTF. In DNA, the CDR3 is TGTGCCAGCAAGGAGGACAGGGGGTATGGTGGCTACACCTTC.

This chain uses TRBV7-2 with TRBJ2-1, with D maybe TRBD2 (5 bases). Between the trimmed V and J ends, which lost 3 bases and 8 bases, there was a span of 14 bases. The CDR3 totals 14 residues. Germline V gene sequence: CDR1 SGHTA, CDR2 FQGNSA. This chain's CDR3 is CASSFTRVIDEQFF. CDR3 DNA: TGTGCCAGCAGCTTCACGAGGGTAATCGATGAGCAGTTCTTC.

V usage is TRBV6-4 and J usage is TRBJ1-1; D gene unclear. The CDR3 runs 13 residues. V was trimmed by 4 bases and J by 5 bases, leaving 11 bases between them. CDR1 is MRHNA, CDR2 SNTAGT, per germline. The CDR3 DNA is TGTGCCAGCAGTGCCTCGTCCGGGACTGAAGCTTTCTTT. It specifies CASSASSGTEAFF.

The rearrangement joins TRBV28 to TRBJ1-3; 7 bases are a match to TRBD1. Trimming removed 2 bases from V and 7 bases from J; junction bases left unmatched: 5. The CDR3 covers 14 residues. Germline CDR1 reads MDHEN; CDR2 reads SYDVKM. For the CDR3, the DNA is TGTGCCAGCAGTTTAGCCAGGGGGGTGAACACCATATATTTT. It encodes CASSLARGVNTIYF.

This clone was picked up one time. This sequence joins TRBV5-1 and TRBJ1-1, with a tentative D call TRBD1 (5 bases). Trimming pared 3 bases from V and 0 bases from J, leaving 21 bases between. This CDR3 has 18 amino acids. Germline-derived CDR1 and CDR2 are SGHRS and YFSETQ. CDR3 residues: CASSSGGAHKYMNTEAFF. DNA of the CDR3: TGCGCCAGCAGCTCGGGGGGAGCCCACAAATACATGAACACTGAAGCTTTCTTT.

The gene calls are TRBV19 and TRBJ1-1, with D unresolved. Germline V lookup: CDR1 LNHDA, CDR2 SQIVND (reference sequence). The V gene lost 1 base and the J gene lost 5 bases, with 14 bases spanning the gap. This CDR3 contains 15 residues. CDR3 protein: CASSIGRSGRTEAFF. Written as DNA, the CDR3 is TGTGCCAGTAGTATAGGAAGGTCGGGTAGGACTGAAGCTTTCTTT.

This rearrangement joins TRBV7-2 to TRBJ2-2, with D unclear. V lost 3 bases and J 15 bases, leaving 11 bases between the germline ends. This CDR3 spans 11 amino acids. Germline lookup yields CDR1 SGHTA and CDR2 FQGNSA. Here the CDR3 DNA reads TGTGCCAGCAGCTTTGGGTGGCCGGTGTTTTTT. Amino acid sequence: CASSFGWPVFF.

Of note for this clone: A read error may account for a junction end that differs from germline. This sample also contains other DNA sequences that code for the same CDR3. The chain uses TRBV7-9 and TRBJ2-6; 7 bases are a match to TRBD1. CDR3 length equals 18 residues. Germline CDR1 is SEHNR and CDR2 is FQNEAQ (reference sequence). The CDR3 reads CASSYLRGRVSGANVLTF. The CDR3 nucleotides are TGTGCCAGCAGCTATCTCAGGGGGAGAGTCTCTGGGGCTAACGTCCTGACTTTC.

V gene TRBV5-5 combines with J gene TRBJ2-5; D remains unclear. V lost 4 bases and J 1 base, leaving 8 bases between the germline ends. Germline-derived CDR1 and CDR2 are SGHKS and YYEKEE (reference sequence). This CDR3 has 13 residues. The CDR3 region is CASSPTTQETQYF. Written as DNA, the CDR3 is TGTGCCAGCAGCCCGACAACCCAAGAGACCCAGTACTTC.

The CDR3 DNA reads as TGTGCCAGCAGTGACCTGGACAGGCCGTCTGAAGCTTTCTTT. The encoded protein is CASSDLDRPSEAFF. The rearrangement links TRBV6-2 or TRBV6-3 to TRBJ1-1; 7 nucleotides align to TRBD1. CDR1 and CDR2 (germline): MNHEY, SVGEGT. This CDR3 contains 14 residues. Unmatched junction bases numbered 9, after V lost 5 bases and J lost 6 bases.

A single count supports this clone. The chain carries TRBV15 and TRBJ1-1; D is uncertain. Germline V gene lookup returns CDR1 LNHNV and CDR2 YYDKDF (reference sequence). The V end lost 1 base, the J end lost 5 bases, and 11 bases lay between the germline ends. The CDR3 sequence is 14 residues long. The CDR3 region is CATSRVEVRTEAFF. The CDR3 region has the DNA TGTGCCACCAGCAGAGTTGAAGTCAGGACTGAAGCTTTCTTT.

V usage is TRBV19 and J usage is TRBJ1-5; D gene ambiguous. The CDR3 totals 14 residues. V was cut by 3 bases and J by 0 bases, with 6 bases left in between. CDR1 is LNHDA and CDR2 is SQIVND in the germline V gene (reference sequence). The CDR3 loop is CASSISHSNQPQHF. The CDR3 bases are TGTGCCAGTAGTATTAGCCATAGCAATCAGCCCCAGCATTTT.

This clone came up once. The chain joins TRBV30 to TRBJ1-5; a possible D gene is TRBD1 (6 bases). Germline CDR1 reads GTSNPN; CDR2 reads SVGIG (reference sequence). V was clipped by 2 bases and J by 0 bases, with 14 bases between them. This CDR3 has 16 amino acids. The CDR3 DNA follows: TGTGCCTGGAGTAAACAGGGAATCGATAGCAATCAGCCCCAGCATTTT. This translates into CAWSKQGIDSNQPQHF.

This chain uses TRBV11-1 with TRBJ2-1; D possibly corresponds to TRBD2 (5 bases). This CDR3 has 16 residues. The germline gives CDR1 SGHAT, CDR2 FQDESV (reference sequence). V was clipped by 5 bases and J by 5 bases, with 19 bases between them. This CDR3 reads CASSRGLSYGDNEQFF. The CDR3 nucleotides read TGTGCCAGCAGCCGCGGGCTCTCCTATGGGGACAATGAGCAGTTCTTC. Complete variable domain (other parts from reference TRBV11-1 and TRBJ2-1): EAEVAQSPRYKITEKSQAVAFWCDPISGHATLYWYRQILGQGPELLVQFQDESVVDDSQLPKDRFSAERLKGVDSTLKIQPAELGDSAMYLCASSRGLSYGDNEQFFGPGTRLTVL.

This clone was found once. The rearrangement joins TRBV28 to TRBJ2-1; TRBD2 matches at 11 bases. The CDR3 has 15 residues. The germline V gene encodes CDR1 MDHEN and CDR2 SYDVKM. Trimming cost V 5 bases and J 5 bases; bases outside gene matches: 5. The chain's CDR3 is CASSPPGLADNEQFF. The CDR3 DNA reads as TGTGCCAGCAGTCCACCGGGACTAGCGGACAATGAGCAGTTCTTC.